These 8 T cell receptor beta chains were all obtained from the same sample, sequenced in a study of T cell repertoires in cytomegalovirus infection. One entry per CDR3 protein, called by TCRdb with MiXCR from the reads. The table includes about 740,000 distinct CDR3 sequences, 35% detected once. Sequencing used PBMCs. All receptors come from a human donor in good health (CMV status not recorded). Some clones in this sample may be carry-over from other donors' samples.

CDR3 in DNA: TGCGCCAGCAGCCAAGACCCCGGAGGTGCTAATGAAAAACTGTTTTTT. As protein: CASSQDPGGANEKLFF. This chain uses TRBV4-1 with TRBJ1-4; D not certain. CDR1 is MGHRA and CDR2 is YSYEKL in the germline V gene. Trimming stripped 0 bases from V and 3 bases from J, with 11 bases between. CDR3 length: 16 residues.

The table lists this clonotype with a few counts. The rearrangement uses TRBV20-1 and TRBJ2-3; tentative D call: TRBD2 (6 bases). Per germline, CDR1 DFQATT and CDR2 SNEGSKA (reference sequence). V lost 1 base and J 2 bases, leaving 16 bases between the germline ends. CDR3 size: 16 residues. DNA for the CDR3: TGCAGTGCTAGAGGTTTCCTAGCGAGACACACAGATACGCAGTATTTT. The encoded protein is CSARGFLARHTDTQYF.

The CDR3 protein is CASTPSGGTNEQFF. Written as DNA, the CDR3 is TGTGCCAGTACACCGAGCGGGGGGACCAATGAGCAGTTCTTC. The chain carries TRBV19 and TRBJ2-1; 9 bases are a match to TRBD2. V shed 7 bases, J shed 6 bases, and the junction held 7 bases outside the gene matches. The CDR3 length is 14 residues. Germline loops: CDR1 LNHDA, CDR2 SQIVND (reference sequence).

This clonotype turned up a few times. In DNA form, the CDR3 reads TGCGCCAGCAGCCCCACGGGGGGGTTATACAATGAGCAGTTCTTC. Protein product: CASSPTGGLYNEQFF. The genes are TRBV10-2 and TRBJ2-1; 8 nucleotides match TRBD2. Trimming cost V 6 bases and J 4 bases; bases outside gene matches: 8. This CDR3 has 15 amino acids. Germline assignment: CDR1 WSHSY and CDR2 SAAADI.

This clonotype was counted ten times or more. This chain connects TRBV19 to TRBJ2-6; weak D call: TRBD1 (5 bases). Germline CDR1 LNHDA, CDR2 SQIVND (reference sequence). This CDR3 region has 15 residues. Trimming took 5 bases from V and 4 from J, leaving 12 bases between them. CDR3 protein: CASSSQGYGANVLTF. DNA of the CDR3: TGTGCCAGTAGTTCTCAGGGTTACGGGGCCAACGTCCTGACTTTC.

The chain employs TRBV30 and TRBJ2-4, with a weak D call TRBD2 (5 bases). Germline CDR1 is GTSNPN and CDR2 is SVGIG (reference sequence). Trimming pared 4 bases from V and 4 bases from J, leaving 8 bases between. The CDR3 is 12 amino acids. The CDR3 coding sequence is TGTGCCTGGAATCCGGGGAAAAACATTCAGTACTTC. Translation: CAWNPGKNIQYF.

Many counts were recorded for this clonotype. The CDR3 sequence: CASSLVGGTTSDTQYF. Written as DNA, the CDR3 is TGTGCCAGCAGCTTAGTAGGCGGGACTACCTCAGATACGCAGTATTTT. The chain employs TRBV7-8 and TRBJ2-3; TRBD2 matches 7 bases. The CDR3 runs to 16 residues. Germline V CDR1 and CDR2: SGHVS, FQNEAQ. V shed 1 base, J shed 4 bases, and the junction held 8 bases outside the gene matches.

CDR3 sequence reads: CSVEVDSGRWNEQYF. The CDR3 DNA reads as TGCAGCGTTGAAGTCGATAGCGGGAGGTGGAACGAGCAGTACTTC. The genes are TRBV29-1 and TRBJ2-7; 10 nucleotides agree with TRBD2. The length of the CDR3 is 15 residues. Germline CDR1 reads SQVTM; CDR2 reads ANQGSEA. With 1 base clipped from V and 5 bases from J, the junction kept 8 bases outside the gene matches.